The T cell receptor (beta chain) described here comes from a study of shared clonotypes between healthy human individuals. Overall study findings and caveats: Non-shared clonotypes displayed generation probabilities falling below those of clonotypes present in all four donors. The rarefaction results pointed to incomplete sorted-subset sequencing despite large depth. Generally, estimated richness proved larger in naive subsets than it did in memory subsets. The sharing of about 5% of naive CD4 clonotypes was seen across a handful of donors.

Terminally differentiated effector memory CD45RA+ cells were excluded by CCR7 positive selection of CD45RO-negative cells. Repertoires were generated with immunoSEQ multiplex PCR, while TCRdb's copy carries only in-frame clones and drops some. The sample shows under 850,000 clones, 80% to 95% of them seen only once. This clone has just a few counts. Its target is not known. This specimen includes other DNA sequences encoding the same CDR3. Germline CDR1 reads SGDLS; CDR2 reads YYNGEE. This CDR3 is 14 amino acids long. Trimming left V 0 bases short and J 3 bases short, with 10 bases between. The sequence was collected from a man aged 30-40 years in good health. The sample consisted of naive CD8+ T cells sorted from blood. V is TRBV9 and J is TRBJ2-7; maybe TRBD1 (6 bases). CDR3 in amino acids: CASSVVAGDYEQYF. CDR3 nucleotides: TGTGCCAGCAGCGTAGTGGCAGGGGACTACGAGCAGTACTTC.